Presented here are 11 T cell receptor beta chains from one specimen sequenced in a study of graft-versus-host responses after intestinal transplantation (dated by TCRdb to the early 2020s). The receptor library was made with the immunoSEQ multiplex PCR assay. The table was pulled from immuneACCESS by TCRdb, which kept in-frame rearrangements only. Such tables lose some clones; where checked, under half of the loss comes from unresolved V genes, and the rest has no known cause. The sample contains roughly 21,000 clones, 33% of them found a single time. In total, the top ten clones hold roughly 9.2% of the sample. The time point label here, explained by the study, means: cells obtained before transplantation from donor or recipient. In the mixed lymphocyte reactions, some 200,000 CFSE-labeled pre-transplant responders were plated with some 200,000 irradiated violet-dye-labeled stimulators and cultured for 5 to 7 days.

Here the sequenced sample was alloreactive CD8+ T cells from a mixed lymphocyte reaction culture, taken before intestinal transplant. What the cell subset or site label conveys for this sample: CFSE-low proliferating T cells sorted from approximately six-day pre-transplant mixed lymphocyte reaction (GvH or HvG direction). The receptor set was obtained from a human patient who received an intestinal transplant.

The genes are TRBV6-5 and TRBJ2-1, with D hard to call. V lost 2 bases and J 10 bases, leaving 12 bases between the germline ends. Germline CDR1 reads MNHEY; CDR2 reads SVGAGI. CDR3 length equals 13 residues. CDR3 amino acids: CASSYTVSREQFF. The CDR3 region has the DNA TGTGCCAGCAGTTACACCGTGTCGCGGGAGCAGTTCTTC.

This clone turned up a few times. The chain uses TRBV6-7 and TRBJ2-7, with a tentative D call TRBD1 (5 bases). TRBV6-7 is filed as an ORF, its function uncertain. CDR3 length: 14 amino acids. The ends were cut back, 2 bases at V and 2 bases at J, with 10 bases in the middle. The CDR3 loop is CASSYLDITYEQYF. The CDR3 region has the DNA TGTGCCAGCAGTTACCTGGACATAACCTACGAGCAGTACTTC.

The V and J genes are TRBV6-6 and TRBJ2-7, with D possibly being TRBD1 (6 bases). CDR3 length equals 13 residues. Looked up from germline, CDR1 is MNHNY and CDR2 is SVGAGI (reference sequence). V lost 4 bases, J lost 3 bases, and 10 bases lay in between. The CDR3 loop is CASSLGHIYEQYF. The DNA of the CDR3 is TGTGCCAGCAGTTTGGGACACATCTACGAGCAGTACTTC.

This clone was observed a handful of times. The CDR3 DNA reads TGTGCCAGCAGTTTAACAAGAATGAACACTGAAGCTTTCTTT. Translating it yields CASSLTRMNTEAFF. The chain uses TRBV28 and TRBJ1-1; no definite D call. Trimming removed 2 bases at V and 0 bases at J, with 7 bases between. The CDR3 sequence is 14 residues long. Per the germline V gene, CDR1 is MDHEN and CDR2 is SYDVKM.

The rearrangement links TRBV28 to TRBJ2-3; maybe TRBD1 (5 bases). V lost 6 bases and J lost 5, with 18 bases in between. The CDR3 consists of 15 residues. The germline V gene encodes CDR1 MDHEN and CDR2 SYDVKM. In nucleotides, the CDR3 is TGTGCCAGCAGCCAAGACAGTATCTCCAGAGATACGCAGTATTTT. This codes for CASSQDSISRDTQYF.

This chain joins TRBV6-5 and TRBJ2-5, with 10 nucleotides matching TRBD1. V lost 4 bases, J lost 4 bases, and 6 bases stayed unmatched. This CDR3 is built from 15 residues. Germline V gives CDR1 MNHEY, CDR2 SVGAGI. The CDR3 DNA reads TGTGCCAGCAGTTCGACAGGGGGCGGAGGAGAGACCCAGTACTTC. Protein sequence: CASSSTGGGGETQYF.

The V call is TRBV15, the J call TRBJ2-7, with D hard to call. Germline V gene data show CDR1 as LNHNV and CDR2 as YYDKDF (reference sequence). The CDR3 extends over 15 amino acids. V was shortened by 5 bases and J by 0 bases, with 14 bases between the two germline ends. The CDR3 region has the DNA TGTGCCACCAGCGGAAGGACGTTAAGCTCCTACGAGCAGTACTTC. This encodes CATSGRTLSSYEQYF.

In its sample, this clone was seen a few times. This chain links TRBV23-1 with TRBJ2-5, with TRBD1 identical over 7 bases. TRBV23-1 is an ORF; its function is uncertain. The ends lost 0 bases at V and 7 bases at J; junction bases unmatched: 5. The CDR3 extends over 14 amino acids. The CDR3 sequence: CASSQSGGEGTQYF. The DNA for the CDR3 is TGCGCCAGCAGTCAATCAGGGGGCGAGGGGACCCAGTACTTC.

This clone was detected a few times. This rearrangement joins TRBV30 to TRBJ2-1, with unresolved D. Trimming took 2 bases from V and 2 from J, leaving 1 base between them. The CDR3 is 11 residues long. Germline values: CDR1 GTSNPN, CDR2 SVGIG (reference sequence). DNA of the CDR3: TGTGCCTGGAGTCCCTACAATGAGCAGTTCTTC. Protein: CAWSPYNEQFF.

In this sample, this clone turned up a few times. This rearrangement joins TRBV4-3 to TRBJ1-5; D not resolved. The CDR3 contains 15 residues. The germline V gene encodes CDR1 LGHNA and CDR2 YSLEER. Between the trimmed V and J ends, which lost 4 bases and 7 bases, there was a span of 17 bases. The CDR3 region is CASSPRHHAGQPQHF. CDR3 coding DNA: TGCGCCAGCAGCCCGCGACACCATGCCGGGCAGCCCCAGCATTTT.

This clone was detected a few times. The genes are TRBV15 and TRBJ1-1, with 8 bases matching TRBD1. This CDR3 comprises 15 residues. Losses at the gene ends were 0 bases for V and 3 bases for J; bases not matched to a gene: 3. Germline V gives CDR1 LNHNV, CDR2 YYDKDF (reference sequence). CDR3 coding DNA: TGTGCCACCAGCAGAGAGACAGGGGCGGACACTGAAGCTTTCTTT. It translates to CATSRETGADTEAFF.